Presented here are 9 T cell receptor beta chains from one specimen sequenced in a study of T cell changes during pregnancy in multiple sclerosis. Libraries were prepared by immunoSEQ multiplex PCR; TCRdb keeps only in-frame clonotypes and omits some of them. The sample consists of about 56,000 clones, approximately 90% of them appearing once. The sequencing used peripheral blood, collected in the first trimester of pregnancy. Receptor source: a female donor in good health, enrolled as a control in a pregnancy study.

This chain links TRBV4-2 with TRBJ1-2; 8 bases are shared with TRBD1. This CDR3 has 16 amino acids. Germline values: CDR1 LGHNA, CDR2 YNFKEQ. With 0 bases clipped from V and 1 base from J, the junction kept 4 bases outside the gene matches. CDR3 sequence reads: CASSQEAGGLNYGYTF. The CDR3 DNA is TGTGCCAGCAGCCAAGAGGCAGGGGGCCTTAACTATGGCTACACCTTC.

This chain links TRBV19 with TRBJ2-7; maybe TRBD2 (6 bases). V dropped 6 bases and J dropped 0 bases, with 15 bases sitting between them. The germline CDR1 and CDR2 sequences are LNHDA and SQIVND (reference sequence). The CDR3 loop spans 15 amino acids. The CDR3 is CASSWGDGSSYEQYF. The CDR3 DNA reads as TGTGCCAGTAGCTGGGGGGACGGATCCTCCTACGAGCAGTACTTC.

CDR3 nucleotides: TGTGCCAGCAGCTTAGTTGGTGGACAGGGGGCGACCGAGCAGTACTTC. Its protein product is CASSLVGGQGATEQYF. The rearrangement joins TRBV7-6 to TRBJ2-7, with 11 bases that match TRBD1. V was pared by 1 base and J by 6 bases, with 8 bases of the junction left unmatched. The CDR3 totals 16 residues. CDR1 SGHVS and CDR2 FNYEAQ come from the germline V gene. The variable domain in full, completed from reference TRBV7-6 and TRBJ2-7, reads GAGVSQSPRYKVTKRGQDVALRCDPISGHVSLYWYRQALGQGPEFLTYFNYEAQQDKSGLPNDRFSAERPEGSISTLTIQRTEQRDSAMYRCASSLVGGQGATEQYFGPGTRLTVT.

The chain couples TRBV30 to TRBJ1-2; TRBD1 matches 7 bases. V lost 3 bases and J lost 7; bases outside the gene matches: 5. From germline, CDR1 is GTSNPN and CDR2 SVGIG (reference sequence). The CDR3 has 12 residues. The CDR3 bases are TGTGCCTGGAGGAAGACAGGGTCTGGCTACACCTTC. It yields the protein CAWRKTGSGYTF.

The genes are TRBV6-5 and TRBJ1-2; D is uncertain. V was cut by 8 bases and J by 6 bases, with 13 bases left in between. The CDR3 covers 12 residues. Germline loops: CDR1 MNHEY, CDR2 SVGAGI. CDR3 DNA sequence: TGTGCCAGCCATGCTGCCGGGGATGGCTACACCTTC. Protein: CASHAAGDGYTF.

V usage is TRBV7-2 and J usage is TRBJ2-7, with TRBD1 matching 9 bases. Trimming cost V 1 base and J 3 bases; bases outside gene matches: 4. The CDR3 has 15 residues. Per germline, CDR1 SGHTA and CDR2 FQGNSA. The CDR3 region is CASSLGQGGFYEQYF. CDR3 sequence (DNA): TGTGCCAGCAGCTTAGGACAGGGGGGATTCTACGAGCAGTACTTC. Looking up the rest from reference TRBV7-2 and TRBJ2-7 gives the full variable domain: GAGVSQSPSNKVTEKGKDVELRCDPISGHTALYWYRQSLGQGLEFLIYFQGNSAPDKSGLPSDRFSAERTGGSVSTLTIQRTQQEDSAVYLCASSLGQGGFYEQYFGPGTRLTVT.

The V call is TRBV7-2, the J call TRBJ1-3; perhaps TRBD1 as D (5 bases). V lost 0 bases and J 8 bases, leaving 14 bases between the germline ends. This CDR3 has 15 residues. Germline loops: CDR1 SGHTA, CDR2 FQGNSA. CDR3 sequence (DNA): TGTGCCAGCAGCTTAGCGGGGGGGGGTATCGACACCATATATTTT. It translates to CASSLAGGGIDTIYF.

V is TRBV27 and J is TRBJ2-2; the match to TRBD2 covers 9 bases. V lost 4 bases and J lost 2; bases outside the gene matches: 8. The CDR3 has 17 residues. Looked up from germline, CDR1 is MNHEY and CDR2 is SMNVEV (reference sequence). The DNA for the CDR3 is TGTGCCAGCAGTTCCTATAGCGGGGGCCTAAACACCGGGGAGCTGTTTTTT. Its protein is CASSSYSGGLNTGELFF.

The V and J genes are TRBV6-1 and TRBJ1-1; 9 nucleotides align to TRBD1. The CDR3 contains 15 residues. Germline lookup yields CDR1 MNHNS and CDR2 SASEGT. Trimming cost V 2 bases and J 5 bases; bases outside gene matches: 6. CDR3 in amino acids: CASSERGQGLTEAFF. CDR3 sequence (DNA): TGTGCCAGCAGTGAACGGGGACAGGGTCTTACTGAAGCTTTCTTT.